The present TCR beta chain was sequenced within a study of cytomegalovirus exposure and HLA in healthy donors. General study results and limits: About 87% or about 30% of the time was how often most TCR beta V segments were productive, according to an earlier analysis.

13 Jbeta primers and 60 Vbeta primers were used for the PCR. As originally analysed: Unique TCR beta chains numbered about 80 million in a later analysis, with around 10 million shared. Assay: immunoSEQ multiplex PCR; the TCRdb copy retains only in-frame clones and omits some. V and J calls and clone size follow that table, whereas D and trimming were derived from the DNA. The data contain roughly 120,000 clones, 80% of them singletons. In germline, CDR1 is MGHRA, CDR2 YSYEKL. V was trimmed by 4 bases and J by 0 bases, leaving 10 bases between them. CDR3 length: 14 amino acids. With regard to this clone: The antigen remains undetermined.

Sequencing used PBMCs. The chain couples TRBV4-1 to TRBJ2-7, with unresolved D. The sequence derives from a male donor in good health and CMV-seronegative. The CDR3 region has the DNA TGCGCCAGCAGCCCTGTGGCGGTCTCCTACGAGCAGTACTTC. Translating it yields CASSPVAVSYEQYF.